This is a list of T cell receptor beta chains from one sample in a study of blood T cell repertoires in COVID-19. Repertoires were generated with immunoSEQ multiplex PCR, while TCRdb's copy carries only in-frame clones and drops some. The sample records 120,000 to 150,000 clones, over 65% being singletons. Specimen: peripheral blood. Receptors were obtained from a human donor in a cohort sampled during active COVID-19. Both conserved end residues are part of each CDR3. A D gene is named only where the DNA matches it firmly. Size is omitted from some rows. Given values are once, few, many or a class for expanded clones.

>TRBV2|-|TRBJ2-3|once
CASSGSSTDTQYF
TGTGCCAGCAGCGGGAGTAGCACAGATACGCAGTATTTT
>TRBV6-5|TRBD2|TRBJ2-1|-
CASSWTSGAPEQFF
TGTGCCAGCAGTTGGACTAGCGGGGCCCCAGAGCAGTTCTTC
>TRBV7-9|-|TRBJ1-4|-
CASSLDGLGEKLFF
TGTGCCAGCAGCCTCGATGGGCTTGGCGAAAAACTGTTTTTT
>TRBV4-1|TRBD1|TRBJ1-4|-
CASSQEGQGKAEKLFF
TGCGCCAGCAGCCAAGAGGGACAGGGTAAGGCTGAAAAACTGTTTTTT
>TRBV5-1|TRBD1|TRBJ2-1|-
CASTDTGGGIVEQFF
TGCGCCAGCACCGATACAGGGGGCGGAATTGTTGAGCAGTTCTTC
>TRBV5-6|TRBD1|TRBJ1-2|-
CASSPARGLDGYTF
TGTGCCAGCAGCCCAGCCAGGGGGCTGGATGGCTACACCTTC
>TRBV28|TRBD1|TRBJ2-7|-
CASTRTGIYEQYF
TGTGCCAGTACTCGGACAGGGATCTACGAGCAGTACTTC
>TRBV6-6|-|TRBJ1-5|-
CATAGMAGQHF
TGTGCCACCGCAGGTATGGCAGGGCAGCATTTT
>TRBV28|-|TRBJ2-7|-
CASSFGQSYEQYF
TGTGCCAGCAGTTTTGGTCAGTCCTACGAGCAGTACTTC
>TRBV7-2|TRBD2|TRBJ2-2|few
CASSPDSGRALNTGELFF
TGTGCCAGCAGCCCCGATAGCGGGAGGGCCTTGAACACCGGGGAGCTGTTTTTT
>TRBV27|TRBD2|TRBJ2-7|-
CASSPAGVRGEQYF
TGTGCCAGCAGTCCAGCGGGGGTAAGAGGGGAGCAGTACTTC
>TRBV7-9|TRBD2|TRBJ2-3|-
CASIPRFERDTDTQYF
TGTGCCAGCATCCCCCGATTCGAGCGGGACACAGATACGCAGTATTTT
>TRBV12-3/TRBV12-4|-|TRBJ2-7|-
CASRQRPYEQYF
TGTGCCAGCAGACAGAGACCCTACGAGCAGTACTTC
>TRBV20-1|TRBD2|TRBJ2-3|few
CSASRLAGGETDTQYF
TGCAGTGCTAGTCGGTTAGCGGGGGGTGAAACAGATACGCAGTATTTT
>TRBV3-1/TRBV3-2|-|TRBJ1-3|-
CASSSVLTGNTIYF
TGTGCCAGCAGTTCTGTGTTAACTGGAAACACCATATATTTT
>TRBV19|TRBD2|TRBJ2-1|-
CASSTGTSGTYNEQFF
TGTGCCAGTAGTACTGGGACTAGCGGAACGTACAATGAGCAGTTCTTC
>TRBV9|-|TRBJ1-1|few
CASSARQANTEAFF
TGTGCCAGCAGCGCAAGACAGGCGAACACTGAAGCTTTCTTT